This TCR beta chain was sequenced for a study of cytomegalovirus exposure and HLA in healthy donors. Overall study results and limits: A prior analysis recorded that most TCR beta V segments were productive about 87% or about 30% of the time.

Trimming pared 8 bases from V and 3 bases from J, leaving 11 bases between. The CDR3 spans 12 residues. Germline CDR1 reads MDHEN; CDR2 reads SYDVKM. On this clone itself: Its antigen is undetermined.

Primers for the PCR totalled 60 Vbeta and 13 Jbeta. Generated by immunoSEQ multiplex PCR, the TCRdb table keeps only in-frame clones and is missing some. Of around 150,000 clones in the sample, roughly 75% were seen once. This TCR was recovered from a male donor in good health and CMV-seronegative. The chain carries TRBV28 and TRBJ2-7; D is uncertain. Material for sequencing was PBMCs. The CDR3 bases are TGTGCCAGCCGAACTCAGGACTACGAGCAGTACTTC. Amino acids: CASRTQDYEQYF.